This entry lists 12 T cell receptor beta chains sequenced from one sample in a study of T cell repertoires in cytomegalovirus infection. Antigens for these TCRs are unknown. A single record per CDR3 protein comes from TCRdb applying MiXCR to the reads. Of some 700,000 distinct CDR3 sequences in the sample, about 30% were seen once. The source was cultured PBMCs, collected from culture after CMV antigen stimulation. Every receptor here comes from a human donor in good health (CMV status not recorded). Some clones in this sample may be carry-over from other donors' samples.

The V gene is TRBV5-4, the J gene TRBJ1-2; 9 bases agree with TRBD1. V dropped 5 bases and J dropped 4; count of bases not matched to a gene: 6. Germline V lookup: CDR1 SGHNT, CDR2 YYREEE (reference sequence). This CDR3 comprises 14 residues. CDR3 sequence: CASRRTGDAYGYTF. The DNA of the CDR3 is TGTGCCAGCAGGAGGACAGGGGATGCCTATGGCTACACCTTC.

The chain is built from TRBV7-6 and TRBJ2-1; D is undetermined. The V and J ends lost 2 bases and 0 bases respectively, with 5 bases between them. The germline V gene encodes CDR1 SGHVS and CDR2 FNYEAQ. This CDR3 contains 14 residues. The DNA for the CDR3 is TGTGCCAGCAGCTTATTACGCTCCTACAATGAGCAGTTCTTC. Its translation is CASSLLRSYNEQFF.

Here the CDR3 reads CASRSAAAGANVLTF. CDR3 DNA: TGTGCCAGCAGAAGCGCGGCGGCGGGGGCCAACGTCCTGACTTTC. This chain connects TRBV6-5 to TRBJ2-6; no reliable D call. The CDR3 totals 15 residues. V was clipped by 6 bases and J by 4 bases, with 13 bases between them. CDR1 is MNHEY and CDR2 is SVGAGI in the germline V gene.

This clonotype was found a few times. The genes are TRBV20-1 and TRBJ2-1; no firm D call. The V gene's germline CDR1 is DFQATT and CDR2 SNEGSKA (reference sequence). With 6 bases removed from V and 0 bases from J, the gap between germline ends came to 9 bases. The CDR3 is made up of 13 amino acids. The DNA of the CDR3 is TGCAGTGCCCCCTTCATCTCCTACAATGAGCAGTTCTTC. Its protein product is CSAPFISYNEQFF.

This clonotype showed up just a few times. This chain connects TRBV12-3 or TRBV12-4 to TRBJ1-5, with a weak D call TRBD1 (5 bases). This CDR3 spans 12 amino acids. Trimming left V 10 bases short and J 3 bases short, with 10 bases between. In nucleotides, the CDR3 is TGTGCCACCGGAGGGGTCAATCAGCCCCAGCATTTT. Translated: CATGGVNQPQHF.

This chain joins TRBV28 and TRBJ2-5, with 8 nucleotides matching TRBD2. The V gene end was trimmed by 6 bases and the J gene end by 5 bases; junction bases not matched to a gene: 11. From germline, CDR1 is MDHEN and CDR2 SYDVKM. The CDR3 length is 15 residues. Here the CDR3 reads CASSTTGRGAETQYF. The CDR3 region has the DNA TGTGCCAGCAGCACCACTGGGCGGGGGGCCGAGACCCAGTACTTC.

The chain joins TRBV4-3 to TRBJ2-3; no reliable D call. The CDR3 loop spans 16 amino acids. Between the trimmed V and J ends, which lost 0 bases and 3 bases, there was a span of 13 bases. Germline V gene data show CDR1 as LGHNA and CDR2 as YSLEER. This chain's CDR3 is CASSQDSSPGTDTQYF. The CDR3 nucleotides are TGCGCCAGCAGCCAAGATTCTTCACCCGGGACAGATACGCAGTATTTT.

With regard to this clonotype: A much larger clone lies a single base off, so this may be a read error. CDR3 sequence: CASSLGETARPQYF. In DNA, the CDR3 is TGTGCCAGCAGCTTAGGAGAAACTGCCCGCCCCCAGTACTTC. The rearrangement links TRBV7-2 to TRBJ2-5, with D unclear. The CDR3 runs 14 residues. Deletions cut 1 base from V and 9 bases from J, with 15 bases between. CDR1 and CDR2 from the germline V gene are SGHTA and FQGNSA. The full variable domain, its missing parts supplied by reference TRBV7-2 and TRBJ2-5, is GAGVSQSPSNKVTEKGKDVELRCDPISGHTALYWYRQSLGQGLEFLIYFQGNSAPDKSGLPSDRFSAERTGGSVSTLTIQRTQQEDSAVYLCASSLGETARPQYFGPGTRLLVL.

This clonotype was detected once. The CDR3 region has the DNA TGTGCCAGCAGTCCCACGACAGGGTTCCTCCACTTT. Translating it yields CASSPTTGFLHF. This sequence joins TRBV27 and TRBJ1-6, with 7 bases fitting TRBD1. The CDR3 has 12 residues. The germline gives CDR1 MNHEY, CDR2 SMNVEV (reference sequence). With 5 bases clipped from V and 15 bases from J, the junction kept 7 bases outside the gene matches.

The sample holds many counts of this clonotype. The chain couples TRBV7-2 to TRBJ2-7; 7 bases are a match to TRBD1. The CDR3 runs to 15 residues. The germline gives CDR1 SGHTA, CDR2 FQGNSA. Trimming cost V 5 bases and J 2 bases; bases outside gene matches: 9. Here the CDR3 DNA reads TGTGCCAGCAGCCTCACAGGGGTAAAGACCTACGAGCAGTACTTC. Residues: CASSLTGVKTYEQYF. Together with reference TRBV7-2 and TRBJ2-7, the CDR3 gives the full variable domain: GAGVSQSPSNKVTEKGKDVELRCDPISGHTALYWYRQSLGQGLEFLIYFQGNSAPDKSGLPSDRFSAERTGGSVSTLTIQRTQQEDSAVYLCASSLTGVKTYEQYFGPGTRLTVT.

The rearrangement joins TRBV18 to TRBJ2-5; D may be TRBD1 or TRBD2 (5 bases each). V lost 6 bases, J lost 5 bases, and 16 bases lay in between. The germline V gene encodes CDR1 KGHSH and CDR2 LQKENI. This CDR3 spans 14 amino acids. The CDR3 reads CASSPPPWGETQYF. The CDR3 coding sequence is TGTGCCAGCTCGCCCCCCCCCTGGGGGGAGACCCAGTACTTC.

V gene TRBV4-1 combines with J gene TRBJ2-1; tentatively, D is TRBD1 or TRBD2 (5 bases each). The V gene's germline CDR1 is MGHRA and CDR2 YSYEKL. Trimming removed 2 bases at V and 7 bases at J, with 24 bases between. This CDR3 is built from 18 residues. CDR3 sequence: CASSQYLRDPAEMNEQFF. The CDR3, as DNA: TGCGCCAGCAGCCAATACCTCCGGGACCCAGCCGAGATGAATGAGCAGTTCTTC.